This entry features one TCR beta chain sequence. TCRdb used MiXCR to reprocess the RT-PCR reads, holding one entry per CDR3 protein. This table holds more than 150,000 distinct CDR3 sequences, around 9.2% found once. The source of the sample is a study of response to subunit inactivated influenza vaccine. This CDR3 has 13 amino acids. Germline CDR1 reads KGHDR; CDR2 reads SFDVKD. V was cut by 2 bases and J by 8 bases, with 11 bases left in between. The input for sequencing was non-naive T cells sorted from PBMCs, taken on the day of vaccination. This clonotype was obtained from a man in his fifties who received an inactivated influenza vaccine. The V gene is TRBV24-1, the J gene TRBJ1-2; D gene unclear. The CDR3 coding sequence is TGTGCCACCAGTGATTCAGTTTACGGCGGCTACACCTTC. It yields the protein CATSDSVYGGYTF.